There are a few counts of the clone carrying this T cell receptor beta chain. The antigen remains unidentified. This specimen comes from a study of T cells in Graves' hyperthyroidism and ophthalmopathy. Study results and caveats: Blood shared most expanded thyroid clonotypes above 0.001.

RNA transcripts gave rise to amplified TCR beta CDR3 regions. TCR CDR3 regions were first amplified by RT-PCR with HTBI primers. MiXCR, run by TCRdb on the multiplex PCR reads, gives a single entry per CDR3 protein. Found here are hundreds of thousands of distinct CDR3 sequences, roughly a quarter of them singletons; the top ten hold 35% to 40%. V lost 4 bases, J lost 3 bases, and 10 bases lay in between. The CDR3 contains 13 residues. Germline V gene lookup returns CDR1 GTSNPN and CDR2 SVGIG (reference sequence). Uncontrolled infection, other autoimmune disease, pregnancy or lactation excluded patients. Together with thyroid ultrasound, orbital computed tomography, serum thyroxine and TRAb, clinical symptoms were used for diagnoses. PBMCs were sourced from roughly 9.3 ml fresh peripheral blood.

The sequence came from a woman between 40 and 55 years old with Graves' ophthalmopathy. Sequencing input: blood. The gene calls are TRBV30 and TRBJ1-3; D gene ambiguous. Here the CDR3 reads CAWTTLDGNTIYF. CDR3 nucleotide sequence: TGTGCCTGGACCACACTGGATGGAAACACCATATATTTT. Variable domain in full (rest from reference TRBV30 and TRBJ1-3): SQTIHQWPATLVQPVGSPLSLECTVEGTSNPNLYWYRQAAGRGLQLLFYSVGIGQISSEVPQNLSASRPQDRQFILSSKKLLLSDSGFYLCAWTTLDGNTIYFGEGSWLTVV.